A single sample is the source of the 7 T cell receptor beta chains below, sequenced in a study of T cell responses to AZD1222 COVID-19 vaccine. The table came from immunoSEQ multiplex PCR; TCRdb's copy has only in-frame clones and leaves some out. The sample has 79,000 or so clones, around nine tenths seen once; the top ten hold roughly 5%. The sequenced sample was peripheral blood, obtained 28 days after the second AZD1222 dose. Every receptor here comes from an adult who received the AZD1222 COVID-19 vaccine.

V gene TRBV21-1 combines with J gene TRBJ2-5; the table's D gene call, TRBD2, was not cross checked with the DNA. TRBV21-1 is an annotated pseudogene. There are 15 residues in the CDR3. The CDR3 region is CASSKGTDYQETQYF. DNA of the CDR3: TGTGCCAGCAGCAAAGGAACGGACTACCAAGAGACCCAGTACTTC.

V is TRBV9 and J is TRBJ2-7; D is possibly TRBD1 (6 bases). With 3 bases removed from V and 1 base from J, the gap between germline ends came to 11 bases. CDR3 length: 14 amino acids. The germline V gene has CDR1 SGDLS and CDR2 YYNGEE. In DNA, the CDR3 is TGTGCCAGCAGCGAACAGGGATCGTCCTACGAGCAGTACTTC. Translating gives CASSEQGSSYEQYF.

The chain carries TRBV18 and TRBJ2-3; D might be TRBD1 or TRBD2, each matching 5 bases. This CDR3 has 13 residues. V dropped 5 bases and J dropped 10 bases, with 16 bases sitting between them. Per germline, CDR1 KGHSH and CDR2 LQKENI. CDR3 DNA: TGTGCCAGCTCAGTCGGGGCGAATGGGGCGCAGTATTTT. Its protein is CASSVGANGAQYF.

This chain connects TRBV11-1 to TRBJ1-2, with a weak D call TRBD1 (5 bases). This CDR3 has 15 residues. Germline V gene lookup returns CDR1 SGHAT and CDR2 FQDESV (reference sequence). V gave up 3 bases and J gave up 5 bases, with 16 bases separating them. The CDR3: CASSLSPGTDYGYTF. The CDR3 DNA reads TGTGCCAGCAGCTTGAGTCCCGGGACGGATTATGGCTACACCTTC.

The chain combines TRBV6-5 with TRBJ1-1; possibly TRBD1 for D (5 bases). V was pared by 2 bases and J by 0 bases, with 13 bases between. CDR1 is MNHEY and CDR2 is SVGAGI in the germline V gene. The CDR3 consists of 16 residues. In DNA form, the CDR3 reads TGTGCCAGCAGTTACAGAATGACAGTAATGAACACTGAAGCTTTCTTT. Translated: CASSYRMTVMNTEAFF.

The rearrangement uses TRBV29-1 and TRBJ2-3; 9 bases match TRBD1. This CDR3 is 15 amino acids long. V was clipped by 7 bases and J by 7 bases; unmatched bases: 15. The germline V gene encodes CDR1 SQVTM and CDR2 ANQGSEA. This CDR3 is CSAQPPGQGGNTQYF. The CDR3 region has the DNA TGCAGCGCCCAACCACCGGGACAGGGCGGAAATACGCAGTATTTT.

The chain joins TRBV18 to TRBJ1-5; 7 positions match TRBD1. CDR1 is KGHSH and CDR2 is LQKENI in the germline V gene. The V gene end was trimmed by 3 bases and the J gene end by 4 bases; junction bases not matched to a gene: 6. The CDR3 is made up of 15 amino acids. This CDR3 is CASSPLGQENQPQHF. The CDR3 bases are TGTGCCAGCTCACCCCTAGGACAGGAGAATCAGCCCCAGCATTTT.